A single sample gave rise to the 25 T cell receptor beta chains below, sequenced in a study of T cells in Graves' hyperthyroidism and ophthalmopathy. RNA transcripts yielded amplified TCR beta CDR3 regions. Researchers ran a first-round RT-PCR on the TCR CDR3 using the HTBI primer set. TCRdb re-derived calls from the multiplex PCR reads in MiXCR, one entry per CDR3 protein. The sample consists of hundreds of thousands of distinct CDR3 sequences, 15% to 20% of them appearing once. The material sequenced was blood. The receptors shown here come from a man aged 40-50 years with Graves' ophthalmopathy.

The chain joins TRBV5-1 to TRBJ1-1; a weak D match, TRBD1 (6 bases). The germline V gene encodes CDR1 SGHRS and CDR2 YFSETQ. The V gene lost 5 bases and the J gene lost 8 bases, with 10 bases spanning the gap. This CDR3 region has 11 residues. The CDR3 protein is CASRSGQEAFF. Written as DNA, the CDR3 is TGCGCCAGCAGGTCCGGACAGGAAGCTTTCTTT.

The sample holds one count of this clonotype. The chain recombines TRBV6-2 or TRBV6-3 with TRBJ2-1, with 11 positions matching TRBD2. Looked up from germline, CDR1 is MNHEY and CDR2 is SVGEGT. The CDR3 sequence is 13 residues long. V shed 7 bases, J shed 5 bases, and the junction held 1 base outside the gene matches. The DNA for the CDR3 is TGTGCCAGCACGGGACTAGCGGACAATGAGCAGTTCTTC. It specifies CASTGLADNEQFF.

This clonotype was picked up a small number of times. V gene TRBV4-1 combines with J gene TRBJ2-7, with a tentative D call TRBD2 (7 bases). Germline CDR1 reads MGHRA; CDR2 reads YSYEKL. The CDR3 runs to 16 residues. Trimming shortened V by 1 base and J by 3 bases, and 16 bases separated the two germline ends. CDR3 in amino acids: CASSQVGGARVYEQYF. In DNA, the CDR3 is TGCGCCAGCAGCCAAGTGGGGGGGGCGCGAGTCTACGAGCAGTACTTC.

This clonotype was detected ten times or more. The V gene is TRBV7-2, the J gene TRBJ2-3; 10 nucleotides agree with TRBD1. Germline V gives CDR1 SGHTA, CDR2 FQGNSA. The CDR3 extends over 16 amino acids. The V gene end was trimmed by 6 bases and the J gene end by 6 bases; junction bases not matched to a gene: 12. The CDR3 sequence: CASSLSGDRGRDTQYF. CDR3 DNA sequence: TGTGCCAGCAGTCTGTCGGGGGACAGGGGCAGGGATACGCAGTATTTT.

The chain combines TRBV20-1 with TRBJ1-4, with D tentatively TRBD1 (6 bases). V lost 5 bases and J 7 bases, leaving 14 bases between the germline ends. This CDR3 is 13 amino acids long. Per the germline V gene, CDR1 is DFQATT and CDR2 is SNEGSKA (reference sequence). CDR3 sequence reads: CSAAGTNTEKLFF. The CDR3 bases are TGCAGTGCTGCCGGGACAAACACTGAAAAACTGTTTTTT.

The table lists this clonotype with a few counts. V and J are TRBV6-1 and TRBJ2-7; possible D gene TRBD1, 5 bases. The CDR3 has 14 residues. V lost 1 base and J 3 bases, leaving 10 bases between the germline ends. The germline V gene encodes CDR1 MNHNS and CDR2 SASEGT. As DNA, the CDR3 is TGTGCCAGCAGTGAAGTCCTTAGGGGCTACGAGCAGTACTTC. Amino acids: CASSEVLRGYEQYF.

In its sample, this clonotype was seen a few times. The V and J genes are TRBV19 and TRBJ1-1, with D maybe TRBD1 (6 bases). The CDR3 has 15 amino acids. Trimming pared 4 bases from V and 0 bases from J, leaving 12 bases between. CDR1 is LNHDA, CDR2 SQIVND, per germline (reference sequence). The CDR3 is CASSKGQLMNTEAFF. CDR3 nucleotide sequence: TGTGCCAGTAGTAAGGGACAATTAATGAACACTGAAGCTTTCTTT.

In its sample, this clonotype was seen many times. V and J are TRBV12-3 or TRBV12-4 and TRBJ2-7; TRBD1 aligns across 9 bases. The CDR3 runs 19 residues. With 4 bases clipped from V and 2 bases from J, the junction kept 18 bases outside the gene matches. CDR3 sequence (DNA): TGTGCCAGCAGTTCTCGCCCTACCTTCCTGGGACAGGGCACCTACGAGCAGTACTTC. It encodes CASSSRPTFLGQGTYEQYF.

This clonotype was recorded a few times. In nucleotides, the CDR3 is TGCGCCAGCAGCCTTAGTACAGAGAAATCAGCCAAAAACATTCAGTACTTC. Translating it yields CASSLSTEKSAKNIQYF. The chain is built from TRBV4-3 and TRBJ2-4; D remains unclear. Germline CDR1 reads LGHNA; CDR2 reads YSLEER. The V gene lost 4 bases and the J gene lost 0 bases, with 16 bases spanning the gap. This CDR3 is 17 amino acids long.

The V call is TRBV20-1, the J call TRBJ2-3; no clear D gene. Germline loops: CDR1 DFQATT, CDR2 SNEGSKA (reference sequence). Trimming pared 4 bases from V and 6 bases from J, leaving 11 bases between. This CDR3 contains 12 residues. The CDR3 region has the DNA TGCAGTGCTACCAAGGTTAGCGATACGCAGTATTTT. This encodes CSATKVSDTQYF.

This clonotype occurred a few times. The rearrangement links TRBV29-1 to TRBJ2-1, with D perhaps given as TRBD1 or TRBD2 (5 bases each). CDR1 is SQVTM and CDR2 is ANQGSEA in the germline V gene. The length of the CDR3 is 14 residues. Between the trimmed V and J ends, which lost 3 bases and 2 bases, there was a span of 11 bases. CDR3 loop: CSVDSEGPYNEQFF. The CDR3 nucleotides read TGCAGCGTTGACAGTGAGGGACCCTACAATGAGCAGTTCTTC.

Many counts were recorded for this clonotype. V usage is TRBV2 and J usage is TRBJ2-7, with unresolved D. The germline CDR1 and CDR2 sequences are SNHLY and FYNNEI. The V end was cut by 6 bases, the J end by 3 bases, with 6 bases between. The CDR3 has 11 residues. CDR3 nucleotide sequence: TGTGCCAGCAGGGTAAGCTACGAGCAGTACTTC. The encoded protein is CASRVSYEQYF.

This clonotype was seen many times. The CDR3 is CASSIKPPGHQKSGDTQYF. DNA of the CDR3: TGTGCCAGCAGCATAAAACCGCCGGGACACCAAAAGAGTGGAGATACGCAGTATTTT. V and J are TRBV11-2 and TRBJ2-3; TRBD1 might be the D (6 bases). The CDR3 has 19 amino acids. Trimming pared 5 bases from V and 5 bases from J, leaving 29 bases between. In germline, CDR1 is SGHAT, CDR2 FQNNGV.

This clonotype was recorded only once. This chain links TRBV28 with TRBJ2-7; D is unresolved. From germline, CDR1 is MDHEN and CDR2 SYDVKM. Between the trimmed V and J ends, which lost 3 bases and 2 bases, there was a span of 11 bases. The CDR3 extends over 14 amino acids. The CDR3 loop is CASSFQGPPYEQYF. As DNA, the CDR3 is TGTGCCAGCAGTTTCCAAGGTCCTCCCTACGAGCAGTACTTC. The variable domain in full, completed from reference TRBV28 and TRBJ2-7, reads DVKVTQSSRYLVKRTGEKVFLECVQDMDHENMFWYRQDPGLGLRLIYFSYDVKMKEKGDIPEGYSVSREKKERFSLILESASTNQTSMYLCASSFQGPPYEQYFGPGTRLTVT.

This clonotype was detected many times. J is TRBJ1-1 and V is TRBV27; possibly TRBD1 for D (5 bases). Germline CDR1 and CDR2: MNHEY and SMNVEV (reference sequence). CDR3 length: 11 residues. Trimming shortened V by 4 bases and J by 8 bases, and 8 bases separated the two germline ends. Here the CDR3 DNA reads TGTGCCAGCAGTTCCAGGGTAGAAGCTTTCTTT. It codes for CASSSRVEAFF.

This rearrangement joins TRBV12-5 to TRBJ1-4, with D tentatively TRBD1 (6 bases). This CDR3 is 14 amino acids long. V was shortened by 6 bases and J by 3 bases, with 11 bases between the two germline ends. Per germline, CDR1 LGHNT and CDR2 FRNRAP. In DNA form, the CDR3 reads TGTGCTAGTGGCCCGGACAGTCCTAATGAAAAACTGTTTTTT. Protein product: CASGPDSPNEKLFF.

This clonotype was seen more than once but under ten times. This sequence joins TRBV7-3 and TRBJ2-7; TRBD1 matches 9 bases. The J segment lost 6 bases and the V segment lost 5 bases, leaving 8 bases of the junction unmatched. The germline CDR1 and CDR2 sequences are SGHTA and FQGTGA. CDR3 length: 14 amino acids. CDR3 protein: CASSRRTGDSEQYF. The CDR3 DNA follows: TGTGCCAGCAGCCGCAGGACAGGGGACAGCGAGCAGTACTTC.

This clonotype was picked up many times. The CDR3 sequence is CSARSGSLSRTGNQPQHF. DNA of the CDR3: TGCAGTGCTAGATCTGGCAGCCTCTCCCGGACAGGCAATCAGCCCCAGCATTTT. V usage is TRBV20-1 and J usage is TRBJ1-5, with D perhaps matching TRBD1 (6 bases). This CDR3 spans 18 amino acids. Trimming pared 2 bases from V and 2 bases from J, leaving 22 bases between. The germline gives CDR1 DFQATT, CDR2 SNEGSKA (reference sequence).

The chain couples TRBV6-2 or TRBV6-3 to TRBJ2-1; D call uncertain. Deletions cut 5 bases from V and 2 bases from J, with 13 bases between. This CDR3 is 15 amino acids long. Germline CDR1 MNHEY, CDR2 SVGEGT. The CDR3 protein is CASSVGMWPYNEQFF. CDR3 nucleotides: TGTGCCAGCAGTGTTGGCATGTGGCCCTACAATGAGCAGTTCTTC.

CDR3 nucleotides: TGTGCCAGCAGCGTAGGTACAGGGGTGAAAGAGACCCAGTACTTC. As protein: CASSVGTGVKETQYF. This chain connects TRBV9 to TRBJ2-5, with 7 bases fitting TRBD1. The CDR3 has 15 amino acids. The V segment lost 0 bases and the J segment 3 bases; nucleotides outside the gene matches: 5. Germline CDR1 is SGDLS and CDR2 is YYNGEE.

The J gene is TRBJ2-5, the V gene TRBV11-2, with 13 bases aligning to TRBD2. This CDR3 region has 21 residues. The V gene end was trimmed by 8 bases and the J gene end by 0 bases; junction bases not matched to a gene: 21. Germline CDR1 SGHAT, CDR2 FQNNGV. DNA for the CDR3: TGTGCCAGCGGATACCCCCCTACCGGGACTAGCGGGGCCCCCCACCAAGAGACCCAGTACTTC. Its protein product is CASGYPPTGTSGAPHQETQYF. The full variable domain, completed using reference TRBV11-2 and TRBJ2-5, is EAGVAQSPRYKIIEKRQSVAFWCNPISGHATLYWYQQILGQGPKLLIQFQNNGVVDDSQLPKDRFSAERLKGVDSTLKIQPAKLEDSAVYLCASGYPPTGTSGAPHQETQYFGPGTRLLVL.

A single count supports this clonotype. At one end the junction does not follow the germline gene, possibly because of a read error. The CDR3 loop is CACSLLGNSNQPQHF. CDR3 DNA sequence: TGTGCCTGCAGTTTATTGGGGAATAGCAATCAGCCCCAGCATTTT. This rearrangement joins TRBV27 to TRBJ1-5; D unresolved. Germline CDR1 MNHEY, CDR2 SMNVEV (reference sequence). CDR3 length: 15 residues.

This clonotype was counted a single time. A much larger clone lies one base from this, so it may be a read error. This chain joins TRBV7-2 and TRBJ2-5; 9 bases are a match to TRBD2. CDR3 length equals 16 residues. The J segment lost 2 bases and the V segment lost 5 bases, leaving 9 bases of the junction unmatched. CDR1 is SGHTA and CDR2 is FQGNSA in the germline V gene. In DNA form, the CDR3 reads TGTACCAGCAGCCAGGGGGTAGCGGGAGTTCAAGAGACCCAGTACTTC. This encodes CTSSQGVAGVQETQYF.

This clonotype occurred a few times. The chain combines TRBV6-1 with TRBJ1-5, with 9 positions matching TRBD1. This CDR3 is built from 14 residues. V gave up 5 bases and J gave up 10 bases; unmatched junction bases: 9. CDR1 is MNHNS, CDR2 SASEGT, per germline. CDR3 sequence: CASSPFDRGFPQHF. As DNA, the CDR3 is TGTGCCAGCAGTCCATTCGACAGGGGGTTTCCCCAGCATTTT.

This clonotype was counted ten times or more. CDR3 in amino acids: CAWSVGGDTQYF. CDR3 nucleotides: TGTGCCTGGAGTGTAGGGGGAGATACGCAGTATTTT. The rearrangement links TRBV30 to TRBJ2-3, with a possible D match to TRBD1 (6 bases). The CDR3 totals 12 residues. V gave up 0 bases and J gave up 5 bases, with 6 bases separating them. The germline gives CDR1 GTSNPN, CDR2 SVGIG (reference sequence).